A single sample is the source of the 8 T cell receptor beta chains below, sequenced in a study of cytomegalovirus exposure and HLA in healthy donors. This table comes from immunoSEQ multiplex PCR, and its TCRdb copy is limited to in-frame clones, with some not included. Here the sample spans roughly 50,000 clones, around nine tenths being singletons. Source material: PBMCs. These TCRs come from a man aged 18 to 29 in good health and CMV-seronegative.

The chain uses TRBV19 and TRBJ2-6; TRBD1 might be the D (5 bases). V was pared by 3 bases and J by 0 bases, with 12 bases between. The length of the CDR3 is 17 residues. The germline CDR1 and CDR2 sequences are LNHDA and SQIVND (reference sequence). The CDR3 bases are TGTGCCAGTAGTATGGGGCAGGCTTACTCTGGGGCCAACGTCCTGACTTTC. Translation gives CASSMGQAYSGANVLTF.

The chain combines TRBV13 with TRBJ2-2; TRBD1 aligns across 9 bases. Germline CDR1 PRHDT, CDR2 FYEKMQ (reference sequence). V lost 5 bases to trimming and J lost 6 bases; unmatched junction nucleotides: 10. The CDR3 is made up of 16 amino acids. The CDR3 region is CASSETGGRVAGELFF. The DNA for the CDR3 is TGTGCCAGCAGCGAAACAGGGGGCAGGGTGGCCGGGGAGCTGTTTTTT.

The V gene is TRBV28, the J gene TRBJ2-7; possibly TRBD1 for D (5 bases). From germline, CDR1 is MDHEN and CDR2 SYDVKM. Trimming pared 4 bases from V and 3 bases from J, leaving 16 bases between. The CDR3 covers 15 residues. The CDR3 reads CASSSLIGRDYEQYF. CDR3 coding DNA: TGTGCCAGCAGTTCCCTAATCGGCAGGGACTACGAGCAGTACTTC. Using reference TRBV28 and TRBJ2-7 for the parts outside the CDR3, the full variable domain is DVKVTQSSRYLVKRTGEKVFLECVQDMDHENMFWYRQDPGLGLRLIYFSYDVKMKEKGDIPEGYSVSREKKERFSLILESASTNQTSMYLCASSSLIGRDYEQYFGPGTRLTVT.

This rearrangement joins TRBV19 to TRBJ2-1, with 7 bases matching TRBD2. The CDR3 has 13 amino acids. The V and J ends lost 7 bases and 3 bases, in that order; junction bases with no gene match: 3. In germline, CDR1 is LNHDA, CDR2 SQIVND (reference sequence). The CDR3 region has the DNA TGTGCCAGTACCGAGCGGGGCTACAATGAGCAGTTCTTC. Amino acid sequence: CASTERGYNEQFF.

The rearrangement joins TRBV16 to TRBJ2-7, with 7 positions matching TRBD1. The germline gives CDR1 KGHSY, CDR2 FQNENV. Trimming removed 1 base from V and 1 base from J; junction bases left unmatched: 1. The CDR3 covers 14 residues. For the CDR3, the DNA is TGTGCCAGCAGCCAATGGGGACAGTCCTACGAGCAGTACTTC. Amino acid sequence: CASSQWGQSYEQYF. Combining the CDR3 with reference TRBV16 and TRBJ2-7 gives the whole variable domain GEEVAQTPKHLVRGEGQKAKLYCAPIKGHSYVFWYQQVLKNEFKFLISFQNENVFDETGMPKERFSAKCLPNSPCSLEIQATKLEDSAVYFCASSQWGQSYEQYFGPGTRLTVT.

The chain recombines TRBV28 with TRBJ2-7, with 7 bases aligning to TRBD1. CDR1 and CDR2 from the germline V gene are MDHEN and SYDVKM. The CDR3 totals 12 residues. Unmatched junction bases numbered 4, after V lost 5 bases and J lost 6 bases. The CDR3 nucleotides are TGTGCCAGCAGTCCTCCAGGGGGCGAGCAGTACTTC. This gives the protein CASSPPGGEQYF.

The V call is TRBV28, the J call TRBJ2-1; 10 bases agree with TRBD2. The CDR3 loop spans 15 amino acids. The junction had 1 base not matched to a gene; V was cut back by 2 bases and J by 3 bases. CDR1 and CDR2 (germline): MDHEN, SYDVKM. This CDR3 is CASSLASGSYNEQFF. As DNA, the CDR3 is TGTGCCAGCAGTTTAGCTAGCGGGAGCTACAATGAGCAGTTCTTC.

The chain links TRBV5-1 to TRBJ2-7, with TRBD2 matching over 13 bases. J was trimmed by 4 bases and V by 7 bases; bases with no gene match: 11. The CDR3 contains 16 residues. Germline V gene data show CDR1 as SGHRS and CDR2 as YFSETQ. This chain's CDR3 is CASAGRTSGREYEQYF. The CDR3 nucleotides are TGCGCCAGCGCTGGGAGGACTAGCGGGAGAGAATACGAGCAGTACTTC.